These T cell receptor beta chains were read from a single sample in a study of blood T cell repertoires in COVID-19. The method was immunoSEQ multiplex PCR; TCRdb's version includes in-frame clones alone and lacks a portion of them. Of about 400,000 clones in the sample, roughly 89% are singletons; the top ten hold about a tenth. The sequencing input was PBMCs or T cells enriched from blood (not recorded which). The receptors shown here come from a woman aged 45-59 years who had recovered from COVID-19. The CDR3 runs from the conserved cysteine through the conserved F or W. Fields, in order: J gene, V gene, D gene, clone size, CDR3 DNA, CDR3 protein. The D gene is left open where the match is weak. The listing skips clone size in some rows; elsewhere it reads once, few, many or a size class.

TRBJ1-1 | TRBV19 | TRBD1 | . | TGTGCCAGTATATCATCCTCCGGTTTTCATGGGGACAGACCAAACACTGAAGCTTTCTTT | CASISSSGFHGDRPNTEAFF
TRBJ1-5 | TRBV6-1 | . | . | TGTGCCAGCAGTGAAAGAAACAGGGCAGATCAGCCCCAGCATTTT | CASSERNRADQPQHF
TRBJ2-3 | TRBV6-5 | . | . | TGTGCCAGCAGTTACCTCCCCGGAAGCGGCGATACGCAGTATTTT | CASSYLPGSGDTQYF
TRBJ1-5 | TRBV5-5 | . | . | TGTGCCAGCAGCGCAGAACTGGGACAAAACCAGCCCCAGCATTTT | CASSAELGQNQPQHF
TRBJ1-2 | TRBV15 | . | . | TGTGCCACAGGCAGGCGGTCATTGGGGGCAGGTGGCTACACCTTC | CATGRRSLGAGGYTF
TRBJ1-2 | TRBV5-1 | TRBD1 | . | TGCGCCAGCAGCCAGCAGGGGGCCGTTGGCTATGGCTACACCTTC | CASSQQGAVGYGYTF
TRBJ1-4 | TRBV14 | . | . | TGTGCCAGCAGCCAGCGAACGGCGGGACGGGAAAAACTGTTTTTT | CASSQRTAGREKLFF
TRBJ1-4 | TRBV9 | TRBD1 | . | TGTGCCAGCCGACAGGGTTGGACGGCTAATGAAAAACTGTTTTTT | CASRQGWTANEKLFF
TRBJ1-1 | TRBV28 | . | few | TGTGCCAGCAGTTTAATAGAGAACACTGAAGCTTTCTTT | CASSLIENTEAFF
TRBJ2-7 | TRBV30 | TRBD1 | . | TGTGCCTCACGACAGGGGGCCTACGAGCAGTACTTC | CASRQGAYEQYF
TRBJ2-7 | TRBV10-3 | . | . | TGTGCCATCAGTGAGGGGCAGGGGATCATCGGGGTCGACGAGCAGTACTTC | CAISEGQGIIGVDEQYF
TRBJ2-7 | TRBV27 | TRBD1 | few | TGTGCCAGCAGTGAAAGGACAGGGAAGTACGAGCAGTACTTC | CASSERTGKYEQYF
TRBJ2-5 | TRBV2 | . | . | TGTGCCAGCAGTTTGACTCAAGAGACCCAGTACTTC | CASSLTQETQYF
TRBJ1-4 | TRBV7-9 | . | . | TGTGCCAGCAGCTCCCTGGTACCGAGAGGTGAAAAACTGTTTTTT | CASSSLVPRGEKLFF
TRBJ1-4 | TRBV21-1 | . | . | TGTGCCAGCAGCTACCGGGACAGGAATGAAAAACTGTTTTTT | CASSYRDRNEKLFF
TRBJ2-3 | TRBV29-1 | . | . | TGCAGCGTCCTTAGGGGATCCACAGATACGCAGTATTTT | CSVLRGSTDTQYF
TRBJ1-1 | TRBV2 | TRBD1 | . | TGTGCCAGCGGCAGGGGGCGTGGGACTGAAGCTTTCTTT | CASGRGRGTEAFF
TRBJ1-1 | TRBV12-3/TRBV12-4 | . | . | TGTGCCAGCGTATTCGGGGGGTCCACTGAAGCTTTCTTT | CASVFGGSTEAFF
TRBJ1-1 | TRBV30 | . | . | TGTGCCTGGAGTGCGAAGGGGGGGGTCAACACTGAAGCTTTCTTT | CAWSAKGGVNTEAFF
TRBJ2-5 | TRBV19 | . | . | TGTGCCAGTCGGGACCTACTAAGGGGGTTCCAAGAGACCCAGTACTTC | CASRDLLRGFQETQYF
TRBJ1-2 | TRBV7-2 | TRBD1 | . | TGTGCCAGCAGCTCGACGGACAGGCTCTATGGCTACACCTTC | CASSSTDRLYGYTF
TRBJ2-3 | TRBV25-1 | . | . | TGTGCCAGCAGTGAATACGGGGTTAGCACAGATACGCAGTATTTT | CASSEYGVSTDTQYF
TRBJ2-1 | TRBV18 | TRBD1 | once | TGTGCCAGCTCACCGGGACAGGGTTTGGACAATGAGCAGTTCTTC | CASSPGQGLDNEQFF
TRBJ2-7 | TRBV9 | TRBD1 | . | TGTGCCAGCAGCCCAACAGGGGGCTACGAGCAGTACTTC | CASSPTGGYEQYF
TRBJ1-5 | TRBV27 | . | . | TGTGCCAGCAATGACAGTTGGGATTCTAATCAGCCCCAGCATTTT | CASNDSWDSNQPQHF
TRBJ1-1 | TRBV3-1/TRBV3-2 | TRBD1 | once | TGTGCCAGCAGCCTCCTCGAATCAGGGGGCCTGATATCTTTCTTT | CASSLLESGGLISFF
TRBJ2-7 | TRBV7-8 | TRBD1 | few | TGTGCCAGCAGCCCGCGGGCAGGGGGCAGCTCCTACGAGCAGTACTTC | CASSPRAGGSSYEQYF
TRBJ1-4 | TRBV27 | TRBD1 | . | TGTGCCAGCAGTTTGAACCGGGACAGCCTTGAAAAACTGTTTTTT | CASSLNRDSLEKLFF
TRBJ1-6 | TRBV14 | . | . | TGTGCCAGCAGCCAACGTCTCGGTAGGGGATCACCCCTCCACTTT | CASSQRLGRGSPLHF
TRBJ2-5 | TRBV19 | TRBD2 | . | TGTGCCAGTGCCCCGACTAGCGGGGGGGCCCAAGAGACCCAGTACTTC | CASAPTSGGAQETQYF
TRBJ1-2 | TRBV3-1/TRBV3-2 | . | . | TGTGCCAGCAGGGCAGGGGTAAATGGCTACACCTTC | CASRAGVNGYTF
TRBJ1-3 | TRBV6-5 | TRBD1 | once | TGTGCCAGTTTGGACAGGCGCTCTGGAAACACCATATATTTT | CASLDRRSGNTIYF
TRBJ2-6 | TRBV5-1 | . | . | TGCGCCAGCAGCCGGGCGGGACAGTCCCTCTCTGGGGCCAACGTCCTGACTTTC | CASSRAGQSLSGANVLTF
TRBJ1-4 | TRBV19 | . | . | TGTGCCAGTAGTATAGGGCTTACAACTAATGAAAAACTGTTTTTT | CASSIGLTTNEKLFF
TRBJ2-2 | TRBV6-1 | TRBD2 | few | TGTGCCAGCAGGGGACTAGGACTCACCGGGGAGCTGTTTTTT | CASRGLGLTGELFF
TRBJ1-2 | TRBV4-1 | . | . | TGCGCCAGCAGCCAGCCGGGATCCTATGGCTACACCTTC | CASSQPGSYGYTF
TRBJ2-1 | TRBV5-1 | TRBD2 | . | TGCGCCAGCACCACGTATGGGACTAGCGGGGGGAATGAGCAGTTCTTC | CASTTYGTSGGNEQFF
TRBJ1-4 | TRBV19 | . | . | TGTGCCAGTAGTTGGGGACAACCGAGGACTAATGAAAAACTGTTTTTT | CASSWGQPRTNEKLFF
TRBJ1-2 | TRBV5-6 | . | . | TGTGCCAGCAGGGGTGGCGGTAACTATGGCTACACCTTC | CASRGGGNYGYTF
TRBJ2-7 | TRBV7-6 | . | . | TGTGCCAGCAGCTTAGAACGCAGGGCGAACGAGCAGTACTTC | CASSLERRANEQYF
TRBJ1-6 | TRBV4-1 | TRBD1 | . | TGCGCCAGCAGCCAAGATATCCGGGACAGCAGCTCCTATAATTCACCCCTCCACTTT | CASSQDIRDSSSYNSPLHF
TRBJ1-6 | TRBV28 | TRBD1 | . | TGTGCCAGCAGTCGGACAGGGGCGATAGGGTCACCCCTCCACTTT | CASSRTGAIGSPLHF
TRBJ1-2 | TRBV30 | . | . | TGTGCCTGGAGTGTACCCTTAAGTGGACAGCGCAGTGGCTACACCTTC | CAWSVPLSGQRSGYTF
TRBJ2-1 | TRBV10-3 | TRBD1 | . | TGTGCCATCAGTGAGTTATGGACAGGTTCAGGGGAGCAGTTCTTC | CAISELWTGSGEQFF
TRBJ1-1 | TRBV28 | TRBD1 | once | TGTGCCAGCAGCACGGGACAGAGGAACACTGAAGCTTTCTTT | CASSTGQRNTEAFF
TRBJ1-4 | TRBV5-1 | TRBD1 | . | TGCGCCAGCAGCTCTACAGGGGTAACTAATGAAAAACTGTTTTTT | CASSSTGVTNEKLFF
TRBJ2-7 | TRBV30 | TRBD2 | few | TGTGCCTGGAGTGCCTCCGGGACTAGCGGCTACGAGCAGTACTTC | CAWSASGTSGYEQYF
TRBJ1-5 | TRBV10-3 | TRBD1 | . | TGTGCCATCAGTGAAGGGACAGGCAATCAGCCCCAGCATTTT | CAISEGTGNQPQHF
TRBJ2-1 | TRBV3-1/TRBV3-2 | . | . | TGTGCCAGCAGCCAAGATCCAGGACAGAGGGTTGATGAGCAGTTCTTC | CASSQDPGQRVDEQFF
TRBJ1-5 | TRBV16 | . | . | TGTGCCAGCAGCCCCCAGGGCAATCAGCCCCAGCATTTT | CASSPQGNQPQHF
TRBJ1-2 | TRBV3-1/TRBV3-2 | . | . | TGTGCCAGCAGCCAAGAGTCTCGCGGCGATGGCTACACCTTC | CASSQESRGDGYTF
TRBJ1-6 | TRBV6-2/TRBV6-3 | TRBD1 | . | TGTGCCAGCAGTTACACCAGGACAGGGCGTAATTCACCCCTCCACTTT | CASSYTRTGRNSPLHF
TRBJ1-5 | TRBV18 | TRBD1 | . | TGTGCCAGCTCACCCACCCCCGGACAGGGACAACAGCCCCAGCATTTT | CASSPTPGQGQQPQHF
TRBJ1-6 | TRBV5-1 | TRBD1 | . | TGCGCCAGCAGCCCCCGGGACAGGAGAACAAATTCACCCCTCCACTTT | CASSPRDRRTNSPLHF
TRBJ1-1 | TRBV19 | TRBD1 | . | TGTGCCAGTACCAGAAGACAGGGAAGAACCACTGAAGCTTTCTTT | CASTRRQGRTTEAFF
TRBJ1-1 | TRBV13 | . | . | TGTGCCAGCAGCTTAGGCGGAGGGGACACTGAAGCTTTCTTT | CASSLGGGDTEAFF
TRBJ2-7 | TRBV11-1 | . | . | TGTGCCAGCAGCTTAAGCCAGGGGACGGCTTTGGGCGAGCAGTACTTC | CASSLSQGTALGEQYF
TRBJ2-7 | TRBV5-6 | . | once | TGTGCCAGCAGCGCGGGACGGATCCCCTACGAGCAGTACTTC | CASSAGRIPYEQYF